The 18 T cell receptor beta chains listed next were all sequenced from one sample in a study of blood T cell repertoires in COVID-19. The repertoire was sequenced with immunoSEQ multiplex PCR; TCRdb's copy has only in-frame clones and lacks some. The profile shows 200,000 to 300,000 clones, roughly 82% of them singletons. Sequencing was carried out using peripheral blood. Receptors were obtained from a man aged 35 to 55 who had recovered from COVID-19.

This clone was seen only once. The chain links TRBV11-3 to TRBJ2-5, with 8 positions matching TRBD2. The CDR3 loop spans 13 amino acids. Germline lookup yields CDR1 SGHNT and CDR2 YENEEA. V was clipped by 4 bases and J by 4 bases; unmatched bases: 2. The CDR3 loop is CASSSRGGETQYF. Here the CDR3 DNA reads TGTGCCAGCAGCTCCCGGGGGGGAGAGACCCAGTACTTC. Combining the CDR3 with reference TRBV11-3 and TRBJ2-5 gives the whole variable domain EAGVVQSPRYKIIEKKQPVAFWCNPISGHNTLYWYLQNLGQGPELLIRYENEEAVDDSQLPKDRFSAERLKGVDSTLKIQPAELGDSAVYLCASSSRGGETQYFGPGTRLLVL.

The chain uses TRBV6-1 and TRBJ2-5, with 11 bases fitting TRBD2. The junction had 4 bases not matched to a gene; V was cut back by 3 bases and J by 7 bases. This CDR3 contains 14 residues. Germline loops: CDR1 MNHNS, CDR2 SASEGT. The CDR3 sequence: CASSEGLADRTQYF. In nucleotides, the CDR3 is TGTGCCAGCAGTGAGGGACTAGCGGATCGGACCCAGTACTTC.

The chain combines TRBV5-1 with TRBJ2-1, with TRBD2 matching 8 bases. This CDR3 is built from 14 residues. V lost 1 base to trimming and J lost 3 bases; unmatched junction nucleotides: 0. The germline gives CDR1 SGHRS, CDR2 YFSETQ. CDR3 nucleotide sequence: TGCGCCAGCAGCTTGACTAGCGGCTACAATGAGCAGTTCTTC. As protein: CASSLTSGYNEQFF. Full variable domain (outside the CDR3, taken from reference TRBV5-1 and TRBJ2-1): KAGVTQTPRYLIKTRGQQVTLSCSPISGHRSVSWYQQTPGQGLQFLFEYFSETQRNKGNFPGRFSGRQFSNSRSEMNVSTLELGDSALYLCASSLTSGYNEQFFGPGTRLTVL.

The chain is built from TRBV5-4 and TRBJ2-1; D might be TRBD2 (5 bases). The ends were cut back, 7 bases at V and 0 bases at J, with 17 bases in the middle. In germline, CDR1 is SGHNT, CDR2 YYREEE (reference sequence). The CDR3 length is 16 residues. Written as DNA, the CDR3 is TGTGCCAGCGGGTTGGGCGGGTGGAGCTCCTACAATGAGCAGTTCTTC. This codes for CASGLGGWSSYNEQFF.

The chain has TRBV9 and TRBJ2-1; 7 bases fit TRBD2. The V segment lost 3 bases and the J segment 7 bases; nucleotides outside the gene matches: 28. CDR3 size: 21 residues. CDR1 is SGDLS and CDR2 is YYNGEE in the germline V gene. CDR3 sequence reads: CASSGWDFSPSGNDIWNEQFF. As DNA, the CDR3 is TGTGCCAGCAGCGGGTGGGACTTCTCGCCGAGCGGGAATGATATTTGGAATGAGCAGTTCTTC.

In regard to this clone: This may come from a read error, since a much larger clone is one base off. The genes are TRBV12-3 or TRBV12-4 and TRBJ1-2; TRBD1 matches at 11 bases. This CDR3 is 13 amino acids long. The V segment lost 6 bases and the J segment 5 bases; nucleotides outside the gene matches: 2. This CDR3 reads CASSRDRGYGYTF. Written as DNA, the CDR3 is TGTGCCAGCAGCCGGGACAGGGGGTATGGCTACACCTTC.

This clone was recorded many times. At the DNA level, this CDR3 is encoded by other sequences in the same sample as well. The chain couples TRBV3-1 (or the pseudogene TRBV3-2) to TRBJ2-5, with 7 bases that match TRBD1. The CDR3 covers 14 residues. The junction had 3 bases not matched to a gene; V was cut back by 4 bases and J by 1 base. Germline V gene sequence: CDR1 LGHDT, CDR2 YNNKEL (reference sequence). CDR3 nucleotide sequence: TGTGCCAGCAGCCCTCGGACAGGCCAAGAGACCCAGTACTTC. Its protein product is CASSPRTGQETQYF.

This sequence joins TRBV20-1 and TRBJ1-1; D not certain. Trimming cost V 3 bases and J 7 bases, with 12 bases left between them. In germline, CDR1 is DFQATT, CDR2 SNEGSKA (reference sequence). The CDR3 covers 12 residues. Written as DNA, the CDR3 is TGCAGTGCTAGTGGGCGCGGCCTTGAAGCTTTCTTT. Amino acids: CSASGRGLEAFF.

The rearrangement joins TRBV10-3 to TRBJ1-2, with 8 bases matching TRBD1. V dropped 6 bases and J dropped 8; count of bases not matched to a gene: 8. Germline lookup yields CDR1 ENHRY and CDR2 SYGVKD. The CDR3 is 13 residues long. CDR3 amino acids: CAISVGQGTGYTF. DNA for the CDR3: TGTGCCATCAGCGTCGGACAGGGAACAGGCTACACCTTC.

The CDR3 protein is CASSPPRGFYGELFF. The CDR3, as DNA: TGTGCCAGCAGTCCGCCTAGGGGGTTTTACGGGGAGCTGTTTTTT. The chain combines TRBV27 with TRBJ2-2, with a possible D match to TRBD1 (6 bases). This CDR3 is 15 amino acids long. CDR1 and CDR2 from the germline V gene are MNHEY and SMNVEV (reference sequence). Trimming removed 5 bases at V and 7 bases at J, with 17 bases between.

V is TRBV5-5 and J is TRBJ1-1; D gene ambiguous. V shed 4 bases and J shed 5 bases, with 6 bases lying between them. CDR1 and CDR2 (germline): SGHKS, YYEKEE (reference sequence). The CDR3 consists of 11 residues. The CDR3 sequence: CASSARTEAFF. In DNA, the CDR3 is TGTGCCAGCAGCGCGAGGACTGAAGCTTTCTTT. The full variable domain, its missing parts supplied by reference TRBV5-5 and TRBJ1-1, is DAGVTQSPTHLIKTRGQQVTLRCSPISGHKSVSWYQQVLGQGPQFIFQYYEKEERGRGNFPDRFSARQFPNYSSELNVNALLLGDSALYLCASSARTEAFFGQGTRLTVV.

This clone occurred a few times. The V gene is TRBV7-2, the J gene TRBJ1-6; unclear D gene. Germline CDR1 SGHTA, CDR2 FQGNSA. This CDR3 has 13 residues. With 3 bases removed from V and 9 bases from J, the gap between germline ends came to 9 bases. DNA for the CDR3: TGTGCCAGCAGCTTGAGGATGGGTTCACCCCTCCACTTT. Encoded protein: CASSLRMGSPLHF.

The rearrangement uses TRBV4-1 and TRBJ2-7, with 7 bases that match TRBD2. V dropped 3 bases and J dropped 5; count of bases not matched to a gene: 4. In germline, CDR1 is MGHRA, CDR2 YSYEKL. The CDR3 spans 13 residues. The CDR3 bases are TGCGCCAGCAGCCACGGGGGGAGGGACGAGCAGTACTTC. Amino acid sequence: CASSHGGRDEQYF.

The J gene is TRBJ1-3, the V gene TRBV5-3; TRBD1 matches at 10 bases. TRBV5-3 belongs to the ORF category, with a function that is uncertain. V lost 5 bases and J lost 6; bases outside the gene matches: 8. This CDR3 has 15 amino acids. The chain's CDR3 is CARRPGTGEENTIYF. The CDR3 DNA sequence: TGTGCCAGAAGACCCGGGACAGGGGAAGAAAACACCATATATTTT.

The rearrangement joins TRBV5-1 to TRBJ1-2, with D possibly being TRBD1 (6 bases). Germline V lookup: CDR1 SGHRS, CDR2 YFSETQ. V was clipped by 8 bases and J by 2 bases, with 16 bases between them. The CDR3 contains 14 residues. CDR3 amino acids: CASAKGHGNYGYTF. For the CDR3, the DNA is TGCGCCAGTGCAAAGGGACATGGAAACTATGGCTACACCTTC.

The rearrangement joins TRBV7-8 to TRBJ1-1, with 11 bases aligning to TRBD1. There are 14 residues in the CDR3. The germline CDR1 and CDR2 sequences are SGHVS and FQNEAQ. V shed 3 bases, J shed 4 bases, and the junction held 1 base outside the gene matches. The CDR3 spells CASSFGTGGTEAFF. DNA of the CDR3: TGTGCCAGCAGCTTCGGGACAGGGGGCACTGAAGCTTTCTTT.

This chain connects TRBV3-1 (or the pseudogene TRBV3-2) to TRBJ2-7; TRBD1 aligns across 9 bases. The CDR3 extends over 15 amino acids. CDR1 is LGHDT and CDR2 is YNNKEL in the germline V gene (reference sequence). Trimming at V came to 1 base and at J to 3 bases, leaving 4 bases not matched to a gene. The CDR3 reads CASSQGGQGVYEQYF. As DNA, the CDR3 is TGTGCCAGCAGCCAAGGGGGACAGGGCGTCTACGAGCAGTACTTC.

The chain uses TRBV13 and TRBJ2-5; the match to TRBD1 covers 8 bases. The J segment lost 6 bases and the V segment lost 4 bases, leaving 7 bases of the junction unmatched. Germline lookup yields CDR1 PRHDT and CDR2 FYEKMQ (reference sequence). This CDR3 comprises 14 residues. The CDR3 nucleotides are TGTGCCAGCAGCTCGGACAGGGTTTGGAAGACCCAGTACTTC. Translation gives CASSSDRVWKTQYF.